A single sample gave rise to the 10 T cell receptor beta chains below, sequenced in a study of T cell responses to AZD1222 COVID-19 vaccine. Sequenced by immunoSEQ multiplex PCR; TCRdb stores in-frame clones only, minus some. The repertoire has 150,000 to 200,000 clones, 94% of them found once; the top ten carry about 9.3%. Material: peripheral blood, obtained on day 0 of AZD1222 vaccination. These receptors all stem from an adult in good health.

J is TRBJ2-1 and V is TRBV7-3, with D perhaps TRBD1 (6 bases). This CDR3 comprises 13 residues. Trimming cost V 4 bases and J 9 bases, with 13 bases left between them. Germline CDR1 reads SGHTA; CDR2 reads FQGTGA. The CDR3 DNA sequence: TGTGCCAGCAGCTCATCTGGGGGCCGTGAGCAGTTCTTC. Translating it yields CASSSSGGREQFF. The complete variable domain, with remaining parts taken from reference TRBV7-3 and TRBJ2-1, reads GAGVSQTPSNKVTEKGKYVELRCDPISGHTALYWYRQSLGQGPEFLIYFQGTGAADDSGLPNDRFFAVRPEGSVSTLKIQRTERGDSAVYLCASSSSGGREQFFGPGTRLTVL.

The rearrangement uses TRBV7-3 and TRBJ2-3, with 11 bases matching TRBD2. This CDR3 is built from 17 residues. Germline trimming cut 5 bases from V and 2 bases from J; bases unmatched to any gene: 9. From germline, CDR1 is SGHTA and CDR2 FQGTGA. The CDR3, as DNA: TGTGCCAGCAGCCCCTTAGCGGGAGGGGGCCCCACAGATACGCAGTATTTT. This gives the protein CASSPLAGGGPTDTQYF.

This chain uses TRBV18 with TRBJ2-2; the D gene is possibly TRBD1 (6 bases). The CDR3 is 16 residues long. V lost 3 bases and J lost 4, with 15 bases in between. Germline V gene data show CDR1 as KGHSH and CDR2 as LQKENI. CDR3 loop: CASSPSWGRTTGELFF. DNA for the CDR3: TGTGCCAGCTCACCTAGTTGGGGGCGCACCACCGGGGAGCTGTTTTTT.

The chain uses TRBV28 and TRBJ1-5, with D uncertain. Trimming pared 3 bases from V and 2 bases from J, leaving 20 bases between. From germline, CDR1 is MDHEN and CDR2 SYDVKM. This CDR3 spans 18 amino acids. The CDR3 loop reads CASSFPSKGGMGNQPQHF. DNA of the CDR3: TGTGCCAGCAGTTTTCCGAGCAAGGGCGGAATGGGCAATCAGCCCCAGCATTTT. The full variable domain, rest sourced from reference TRBV28 and TRBJ1-5, is DVKVTQSSRYLVKRTGEKVFLECVQDMDHENMFWYRQDPGLGLRLIYFSYDVKMKEKGDIPEGYSVSREKKERFSLILESASTNQTSMYLCASSFPSKGGMGNQPQHFGDGTRLSIL.

This chain links TRBV14 with TRBJ2-1; 14 nucleotides agree with TRBD2. The CDR3 totals 16 residues. V lost 5 bases, J lost 7 bases, and 7 bases stayed unmatched. The germline gives CDR1 SGHDN, CDR2 FVKESK. The chain's CDR3 is CASSAPGLAGVNEQFF. CDR3 DNA sequence: TGTGCCAGCAGCGCGCCGGGACTAGCGGGAGTAAATGAGCAGTTCTTC.

The CDR3 region has the DNA TGTGCCAGCAGTTGGGAAGGAAGCTCTGGGGCCAACGTCCTGACTTTC. It yields the protein CASSWEGSSGANVLTF. The chain uses TRBV6-5 and TRBJ2-6; D gene unclear. This CDR3 has 16 amino acids. Trimming cost V 4 bases and J 0 bases, with 10 bases left between them. Germline assignment: CDR1 MNHEY and CDR2 SVGAGI.

V gene TRBV9 combines with J gene TRBJ1-5; 8 bases are shared with TRBD1. CDR1 and CDR2 from the germline V gene are SGDLS and YYNGEE. The trim removed 4 bases at V and 0 bases at J, leaving 3 bases unmatched. The CDR3 has 15 amino acids. The CDR3 region is CASSPRGLSNQPQHF. DNA for the CDR3: TGTGCCAGCAGCCCCAGGGGGCTTAGCAATCAGCCCCAGCATTTT.

The chain is built from TRBV7-2 and TRBJ1-5; TRBD1 aligns across 7 bases. The junction had 17 bases not matched to a gene; V was cut back by 7 bases and J by 5 bases. CDR1 is SGHTA, CDR2 FQGNSA, per germline. The CDR3 covers 17 residues. This CDR3 reads CASTLTGRGRLYQPQHF. In DNA, the CDR3 is TGTGCCAGCACCTTGACGGGTAGGGGGCGCCTTTATCAGCCCCAGCATTTT.

The rearrangement joins TRBV20-1 to TRBJ1-2; TRBD1 is a possible D gene (5 bases). The ends were cut back, 3 bases at V and 3 bases at J, with 14 bases in the middle. This CDR3 is 14 amino acids long. Germline V gene lookup returns CDR1 DFQATT and CDR2 SNEGSKA (reference sequence). CDR3 sequence reads: CSASIRGDDYGYTF. CDR3 DNA: TGCAGTGCTAGTATAAGGGGCGACGACTATGGCTACACCTTC.

The V call is TRBV19, the J call TRBJ2-1, with D unclear. Trimming took 1 base from V and 4 from J, leaving 2 bases between them. CDR1 is LNHDA and CDR2 is SQIVND in the germline V gene (reference sequence). CDR3 length: 12 amino acids. The CDR3 protein is CASSIGYNEQFF. The CDR3 DNA reads TGTGCCAGTAGTATAGGATACAATGAGCAGTTCTTC.